This TCR beta chain was recorded in a study of cytomegalovirus exposure and HLA in healthy donors. Study-level background: HLA-typed donors were the source of about 85 million unique TCRs held in an early data release.

CDR1 MGHRA and CDR2 YSYEKL come from the germline V gene. V was clipped by 3 bases and J by 6 bases; unmatched bases: 8. The CDR3 runs 15 residues. The PCR used 60 Vbeta and 13 Jbeta primers. Here immunoSEQ multiplex PCR was the method, and the copy in TCRdb shows in-frame clones only, minus some. The sample includes 95,000 to 150,000 clones. Study observations and caveats: In a later analysis, TCR beta V- and J-gene trimming showed a link to a missense DCLRE1C variant.

On this clone itself: No antigen is known for it.

The rearrangement links TRBV4-1 to TRBJ1-1; 9 bases agree with TRBD1. This TCR derives from a man younger than 35 in good health and CMV-seronegative. The sequenced sample consisted of PBMCs. The CDR3 nucleotides read TGCGCCAGCAGCCAGGGAACAGGGGGCTGGGCTGAAGCTTTCTTT. This translates into CASSQGTGGWAEAFF.